Presented here are 10 T cell receptor beta chains from one specimen sequenced in a study of T cell repertoires in cytomegalovirus infection. TCRdb ran MiXCR on the reads and lists one entry per CDR3 protein. This table has approximately 550,000 distinct CDR3 sequences, approximately 15% appearing once. What was sequenced was CD8+ T cells from PBMCs. These receptor sequences come from a human donor in good health (CMV status not recorded). Some clones in this sample may be carry-over from other donors' samples.

In this sample, this clonotype turned up many times. This chain joins TRBV7-9 and TRBJ2-1; D is tentatively TRBD1 or TRBD2 (5 bases each). This CDR3 is 15 amino acids long. V was pared by 5 bases and J by 2 bases, with 13 bases between. The germline V gene encodes CDR1 SEHNR and CDR2 FQNEAQ (reference sequence). In DNA, the CDR3 is TGTGCCAGCAGCCCCAGGGACGGGACCTACAATGAGCAGTTCTTC. Its protein is CASSPRDGTYNEQFF.

Only a few counts were recorded for this clonotype. The rearrangement links TRBV9 to TRBJ1-1; D possibly corresponds to TRBD1 (5 bases). Germline V gives CDR1 SGDLS, CDR2 YYNGEE. Deletions cut 4 bases from V and 3 bases from J, with 28 bases between. This CDR3 is 19 amino acids long. The CDR3 DNA reads as TGTGCCAGCAGCCCCTCGCGGATTCAGGGAGAGGTTTCGGACACTGAAGCTTTCTTT. It specifies CASSPSRIQGEVSDTEAFF.

This chain joins TRBV12-5 and TRBJ2-7, with TRBD1 identical over 7 bases. The germline V gene encodes CDR1 LGHNT and CDR2 FRNRAP. With V trimmed by 1 base and J by 2 bases, 2 bases remained unmatched. The CDR3 contains 14 residues. CDR3 region: CASGLEGAAYEQYF. The CDR3 nucleotides read TGTGCTAGTGGTTTGGAGGGGGCCGCCTACGAGCAGTACTTC.

The chain couples TRBV6-6 to TRBJ2-1; 13 bases agree with TRBD2. V lost 8 bases, J lost 4 bases, and 8 bases stayed unmatched. Germline values: CDR1 MNHNY, CDR2 SVGAGI (reference sequence). The CDR3 has 16 residues. The DNA for the CDR3 is TGTGCCAGCCGCGGACTAGCGGGAGTAAGGTACAATGAGCAGTTCTTC. Translating it yields CASRGLAGVRYNEQFF.

In this sample, this clonotype turned up many times. The rearrangement uses TRBV10-3 and TRBJ1-1; D is possibly TRBD1 (5 bases). Per germline, CDR1 ENHRY and CDR2 SYGVKD. V lost 4 bases, J lost 0 bases, and 15 bases lay in between. This CDR3 comprises 16 residues. The CDR3 region has the DNA TGTGCCATCAGTGGGCTGGGGGGTGCCATGAACACTGAAGCTTTCTTT. Protein product: CAISGLGGAMNTEAFF.

The gene calls are TRBV20-1 and TRBJ1-5, with 9 positions matching TRBD1. J lost 2 bases, V lost 5 bases, and 7 bases had no gene match. Germline CDR1 DFQATT, CDR2 SNEGSKA (reference sequence). CDR3 size: 15 residues. CDR3 sequence: CSAPQGAQGNQPQHF. The DNA of the CDR3 is TGCAGTGCTCCACAGGGGGCTCAGGGCAATCAGCCCCAGCATTTT.

The genes are TRBV6-5 and TRBJ2-7, with D perhaps matching TRBD1 or TRBD2 (5 bases each). The CDR3 is 15 residues long. Per germline, CDR1 MNHEY and CDR2 SVGAGI. V gave up 2 bases and J gave up 5 bases, with 16 bases separating them. CDR3 amino acids: CASSYGDRGEDEQYF. The CDR3 region has the DNA TGTGCCAGCAGTTACGGAGATCGAGGGGAAGACGAGCAGTACTTC.

The table lists this clonotype with a few counts. The rearrangement joins TRBV5-5 to TRBJ2-7; D is tentatively TRBD1 or TRBD2 (5 bases each). The ends were cut back, 1 base at V and 9 bases at J, with 17 bases in the middle. CDR1 and CDR2 from the germline V gene are SGHKS and YYEKEE (reference sequence). This CDR3 has 14 amino acids. The CDR3 here is CASSLSGAVKGQYF. CDR3 coding DNA: TGTGCCAGCAGCTTGTCCGGGGCGGTGAAAGGGCAGTACTTC.

This clonotype was seen at least ten times. This sequence joins TRBV12-5 and TRBJ2-1; 7 bases line up with TRBD1. The germline gives CDR1 LGHNT, CDR2 FRNRAP. V dropped 3 bases and J dropped 9; count of bases not matched to a gene: 8. This CDR3 comprises 14 residues. The CDR3 sequence is CASGLEGARSEQFF. CDR3 nucleotide sequence: TGTGCTAGTGGTTTAGAGGGGGCGAGGAGTGAGCAGTTCTTC.

This clonotype was seen only a few times. The CDR3 region has the DNA TGCGCCAGCAGCCAAGCTAGTAGCAATCAGCCCCAGCATTTT. Translated: CASSQASSNQPQHF. The rearrangement links TRBV4-1 to TRBJ1-5, with D hard to call. V lost 1 base, J lost 0 bases, and 4 bases lay in between. The CDR3 is 14 residues long. The germline V gene encodes CDR1 MGHRA and CDR2 YSYEKL.